This TCR beta chain was captured by sequencing in a study of beta chain features in type 1 diabetes. Germline V gene sequence: CDR1 SEHNR, CDR2 FQNEAQ (reference sequence). The CDR3 runs 16 residues. The V and J ends lost 0 bases and 3 bases respectively, with 14 bases between them. This clone was recorded a few times. Every isolated RNA sample was fully reverse transcribed, so sequencing captured expressed TCRB transcripts. Reads from naive, central memory and regulatory T cell samples averaged around 4 million. Profiling relied on immunoSEQ multiplex PCR, and the TCRdb table lists in-frame clones only, not all of them. This sample has approximately 250,000 clones, with around 14% found just once.

The specimen sequenced was naive CD4+ T cells from blood. The receptor was derived from a woman in her thirties or forties in good health. The chain has TRBV7-9 and TRBJ1-2, with D possibly matching TRBD1 (6 bases). The CDR3 reads CASSLARPRGHYGYTF. For the CDR3, the DNA is TGTGCCAGCAGCTTAGCCCGGCCCAGGGGACACTATGGCTACACCTTC.